This paragraph covers one T cell receptor beta chain sequence. Its antigen is still unknown. At one end the junction does not follow the germline gene, possibly because of a read error. The sample comes from a study of molecular identifiers for immune sequencing clone quantification. Study-wide results and caveats: Single-cell amounts of spiked Jurkat TCR RNA were reportedly detectable among about a million naive cells.

Germline V gene data show CDR1 as LGHNA and CDR2 as YSLEER. CDR3 length equals 15 residues. TCRdb reprocessed the PCR reads via MiXCR and lists one record per CDR3 protein. The sample includes approximately 590,000 distinct CDR3 sequences, about 25% of them seen just once. The specimen sequenced was naive CD8+ T cells from blood, with Jurkat cell RNA spiked in. Subset indicated: FACS-sorted CD8+CD4-CCR7+CD45RA+ naive T cells. This sequence joins TRBV4-3 and TRBJ2-7; 8 positions agree with TRBD1. This receptor was identified in a human donor in good health. Some libraries in this study had Jurkat cell RNA spiked in. The CDR3 DNA sequence: TGCGCCAGCAGCCAAGATGGGACAGGACCCTACGAGCAGCACTTC. Translating gives CASSQDGTGPYEQHF.